This T cell receptor beta chain appears in the sequencing data of a study of cytomegalovirus exposure and HLA in healthy donors. The study's findings and limits: Later on, analysis showed that most CMV-associated TCR beta chains appeared to be HLA-restricted. The authors listed 164 TCR beta chains as cytomegalovirus-associated. Confirmation in vitro established that three CMV-associated chains were specific for CMV antigens.

Primers included in the PCR were 60 Vbeta and 13 Jbeta primers. This table comes from immunoSEQ multiplex PCR, and its TCRdb copy is limited to in-frame clones, with some not included. The sample carries about 110,000 clones, approximately 80% recorded once. Points on this clone: What it recognizes is unknown.

This CDR3 has 12 residues. The source material was PBMCs. This TCR came from a female donor in good health and CMV-seropositive. This rearrangement joins TRBV21-1 to TRBJ1-4; the table's D call of TRBD1 was not tested on the DNA. TRBV21-1 constitutes a pseudogene. The CDR3: CASSPDNEKLFF. CDR3 sequence (DNA): TGTGCCAGCAGCCCAGATAATGAAAAACTGTTTTTT.